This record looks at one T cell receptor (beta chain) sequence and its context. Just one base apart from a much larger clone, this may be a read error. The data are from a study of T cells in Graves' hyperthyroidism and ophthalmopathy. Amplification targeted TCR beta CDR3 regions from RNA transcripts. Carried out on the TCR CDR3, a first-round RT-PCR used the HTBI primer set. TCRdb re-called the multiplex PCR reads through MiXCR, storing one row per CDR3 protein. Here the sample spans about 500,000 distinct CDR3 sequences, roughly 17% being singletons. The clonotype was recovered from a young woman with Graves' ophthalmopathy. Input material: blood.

DNA of the CDR3: TGTGCCAGCAGCACCGGCTTATTCGGACAGGGTTATGGCTACACCTTC. It codes for CASSTGLFGQGYGYTF. The chain couples TRBV5-8 to TRBJ1-2, with TRBD1 matching over 8 bases. Germline V lookup: CDR1 SGHTS, CDR2 YDEGEE. The CDR3 has 16 amino acids. J gave up 5 bases and V 4 bases, and 13 bases lay outside the gene matches. Full variable domain (outside the CDR3, taken from reference TRBV5-8 and TRBJ1-2): EAGVTQSPTHLIKTRGQQATLRCSPISGHTSVYWYQQALGLGLQFLLWYDEGEERNRGNFPPRFSGRQFPNYSSELNVNALELEDSALYLCASSTGLFGQGYGYTFGSGTRLTVV.